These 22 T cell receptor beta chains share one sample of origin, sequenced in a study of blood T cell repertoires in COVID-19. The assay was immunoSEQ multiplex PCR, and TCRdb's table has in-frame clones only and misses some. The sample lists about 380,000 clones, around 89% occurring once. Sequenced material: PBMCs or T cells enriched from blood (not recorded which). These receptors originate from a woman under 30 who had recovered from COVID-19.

CDR3 in DNA: TGCGCCAGCAGCTTGGACAGGGGAAACACAGATACGCAGTATTTT. This codes for CASSLDRGNTDTQYF. J is TRBJ2-3 and V is TRBV5-1; 7 bases align to TRBD1. This CDR3 is 15 amino acids long. Germline CDR1 and CDR2: SGHRS and YFSETQ. Germline trimming cut 0 bases from V and 2 bases from J; bases unmatched to any gene: 3.

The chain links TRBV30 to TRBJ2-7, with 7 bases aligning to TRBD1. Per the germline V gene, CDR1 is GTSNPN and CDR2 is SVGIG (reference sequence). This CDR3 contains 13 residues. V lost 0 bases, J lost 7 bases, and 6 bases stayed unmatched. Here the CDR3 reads CAWSVGQSVEQYF. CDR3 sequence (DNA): TGTGCCTGGAGTGTGGGACAGTCAGTTGAGCAGTACTTC.

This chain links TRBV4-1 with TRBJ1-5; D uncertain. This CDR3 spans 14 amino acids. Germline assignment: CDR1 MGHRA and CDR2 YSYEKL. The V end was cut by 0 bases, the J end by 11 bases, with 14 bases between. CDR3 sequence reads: CASSQDRVAASQHF. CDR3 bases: TGCGCCAGCAGCCAAGATCGAGTAGCGGCATCCCAGCATTTT.

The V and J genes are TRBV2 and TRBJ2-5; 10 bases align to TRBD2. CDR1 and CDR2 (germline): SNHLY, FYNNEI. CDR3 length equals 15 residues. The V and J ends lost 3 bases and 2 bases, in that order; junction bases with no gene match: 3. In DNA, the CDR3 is TGTGCCAGCAGTGATCTTAGCGGGGGGCAAGAGACCCAGTACTTC. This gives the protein CASSDLSGGQETQYF.

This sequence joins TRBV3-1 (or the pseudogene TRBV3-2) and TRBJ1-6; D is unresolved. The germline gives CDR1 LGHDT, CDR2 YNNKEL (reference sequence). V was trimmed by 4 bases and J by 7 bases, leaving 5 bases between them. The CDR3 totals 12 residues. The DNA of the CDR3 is TGTGCCAGCAGCCCAGGAAATTCACCCCTCCACTTT. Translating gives CASSPGNSPLHF.

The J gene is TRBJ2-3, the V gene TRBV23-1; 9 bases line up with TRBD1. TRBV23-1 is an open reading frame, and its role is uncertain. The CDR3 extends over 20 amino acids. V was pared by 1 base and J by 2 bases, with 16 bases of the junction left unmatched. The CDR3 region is CASSQYRTGGPFSDTDTQYF. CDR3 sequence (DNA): TGCGCCAGCAGTCAATACCGAACAGGGGGCCCTTTTTCCGACACAGATACGCAGTATTTT.

CDR3 region: CSVGQGENTEAFF. DNA of the CDR3: TGCAGCGTTGGGCAGGGGGAGAACACTGAAGCTTTCTTT. The chain carries TRBV29-1 and TRBJ1-1; 7 bases line up with TRBD1. Unmatched junction bases numbered 3, after V lost 4 bases and J lost 1 base. The CDR3 is 13 amino acids. Germline CDR1 SQVTM, CDR2 ANQGSEA. Using reference TRBV29-1 and TRBJ1-1 for the parts outside the CDR3, the full variable domain is SAVISQKPSRDICQRGTSLTIQCQVDSQVTMMFWYRQQPGQSLTLIATANQGSEATYESGFVIDKFPISRPNLTFSTLTVSNMSPEDSSIYLCSVGQGENTEAFFGQGTRLTVV.

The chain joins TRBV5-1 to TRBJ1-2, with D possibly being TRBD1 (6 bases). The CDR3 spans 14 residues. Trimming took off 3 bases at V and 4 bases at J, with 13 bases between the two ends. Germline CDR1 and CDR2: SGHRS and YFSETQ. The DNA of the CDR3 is TGCGCCAGCAGCTCACTAGGACAGTCCTATGGCTACACCTTC. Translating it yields CASSSLGQSYGYTF.

CDR3 sequence reads: CASIKTGGAATEAFF. CDR3 coding DNA: TGTGCCAGCATCAAAACAGGGGGCGCGGCCACTGAAGCTTTCTTT. The J gene is TRBJ1-1, the V gene TRBV6-5, with 9 bases identical to TRBD1. The germline gives CDR1 MNHEY, CDR2 SVGAGI. The CDR3 runs to 15 residues. V was clipped by 7 bases and J by 4 bases; unmatched bases: 10.

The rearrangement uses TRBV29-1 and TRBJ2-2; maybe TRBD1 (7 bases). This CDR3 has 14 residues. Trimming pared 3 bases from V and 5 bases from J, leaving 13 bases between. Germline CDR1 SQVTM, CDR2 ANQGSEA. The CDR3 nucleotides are TGCAGCGTTGAGGAGGGGGCAAGAACCGGGGAGCTGTTTTTT. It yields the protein CSVEEGARTGELFF.

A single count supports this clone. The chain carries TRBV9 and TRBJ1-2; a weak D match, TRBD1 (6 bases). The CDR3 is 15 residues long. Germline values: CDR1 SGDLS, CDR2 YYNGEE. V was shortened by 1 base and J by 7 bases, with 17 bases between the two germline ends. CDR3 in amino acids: CASSVPRHRVCGYTF. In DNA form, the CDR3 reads TGTGCCAGCAGCGTACCCCGACACAGGGTCTGTGGCTACACCTTC.

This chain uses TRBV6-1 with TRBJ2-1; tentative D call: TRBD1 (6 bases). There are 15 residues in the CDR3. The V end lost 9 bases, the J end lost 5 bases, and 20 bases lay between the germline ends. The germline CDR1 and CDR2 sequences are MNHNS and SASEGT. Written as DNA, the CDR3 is TGTGCCAGTATACTTGGGGGCAGTATAAACAATGAGCAGTTCTTC. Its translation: CASILGGSINNEQFF.

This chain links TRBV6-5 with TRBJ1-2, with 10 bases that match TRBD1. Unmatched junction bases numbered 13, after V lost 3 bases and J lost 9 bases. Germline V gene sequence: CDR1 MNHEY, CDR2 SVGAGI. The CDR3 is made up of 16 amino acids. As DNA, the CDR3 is TGTGCCAGCAGTTATTTCGCCGGGACAGGGGTTCATAGCTACACCTTC. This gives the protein CASSYFAGTGVHSYTF.

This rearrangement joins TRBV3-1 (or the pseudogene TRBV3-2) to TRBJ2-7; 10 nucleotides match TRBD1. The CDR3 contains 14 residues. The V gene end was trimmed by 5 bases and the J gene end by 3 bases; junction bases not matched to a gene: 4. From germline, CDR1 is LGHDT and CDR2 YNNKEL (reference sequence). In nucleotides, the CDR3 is TGTGCCAGCAGCGGGGGACAGGGGCGCTACGAGCAGTACTTC. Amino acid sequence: CASSGGQGRYEQYF.

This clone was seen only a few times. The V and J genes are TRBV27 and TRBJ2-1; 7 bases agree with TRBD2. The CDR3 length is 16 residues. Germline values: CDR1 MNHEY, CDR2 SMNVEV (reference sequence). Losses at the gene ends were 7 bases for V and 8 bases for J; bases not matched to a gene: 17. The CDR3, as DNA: TGTGCCAGCACGGTTCGAGGACTAGGGATTTATGATGAGCAGTTCTTC. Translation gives CASTVRGLGIYDEQFF.

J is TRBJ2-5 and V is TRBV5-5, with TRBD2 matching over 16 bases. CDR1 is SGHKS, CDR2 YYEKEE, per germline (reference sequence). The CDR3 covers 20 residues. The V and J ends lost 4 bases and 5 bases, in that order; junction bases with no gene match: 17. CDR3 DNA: TGTGCCAGCAGCGTAATCCGGCCCGGGACTAGCGGGGGGGCCCGGGAGACCCAGTACTTC. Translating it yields CASSVIRPGTSGGARETQYF.

The DNA for the CDR3 is TGTGCCAGCAGCCAAGATTTCACAGGGGCCCCCTATGGCTACACCTTC. Its protein is CASSQDFTGAPYGYTF. The chain combines TRBV3-1 (or the pseudogene TRBV3-2) with TRBJ1-2; the match to TRBD1 covers 7 bases. The CDR3 runs 16 residues. The germline gives CDR1 LGHDT, CDR2 YNNKEL (reference sequence). V was clipped by 0 bases and J by 4 bases; unmatched bases: 8.

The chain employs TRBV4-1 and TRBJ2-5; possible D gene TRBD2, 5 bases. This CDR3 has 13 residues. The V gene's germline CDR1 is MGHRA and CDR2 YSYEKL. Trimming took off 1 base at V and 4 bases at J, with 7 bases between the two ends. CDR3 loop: CASSQGRIETQYF. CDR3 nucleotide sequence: TGCGCCAGCAGCCAAGGGAGGATAGAGACCCAGTACTTC.

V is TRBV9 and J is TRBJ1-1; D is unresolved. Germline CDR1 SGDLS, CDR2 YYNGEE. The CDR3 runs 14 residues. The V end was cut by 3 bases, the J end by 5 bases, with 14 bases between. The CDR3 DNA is TGTGCCAGCAGCGATGGTTCGGGAGAGACTGAAGCTTTCTTT. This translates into CASSDGSGETEAFF. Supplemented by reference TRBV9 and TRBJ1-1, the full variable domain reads DSGVTQTPKHLITATGQRVTLRCSPRSGDLSVYWYQQSLDQGLQFLIQYYNGEERAKGNILERFSAQQFPDLHSELNLSSLELGDSALYFCASSDGSGETEAFFGQGTRLTVV.

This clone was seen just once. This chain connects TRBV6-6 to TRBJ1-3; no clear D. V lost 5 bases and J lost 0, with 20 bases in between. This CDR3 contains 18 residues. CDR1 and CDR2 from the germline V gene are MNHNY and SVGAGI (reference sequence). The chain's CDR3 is CASSRTDGIPSSGNTIYF. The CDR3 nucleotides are TGTGCCAGCAGTCGGACCGACGGGATACCAAGCTCTGGAAACACCATATATTTT.

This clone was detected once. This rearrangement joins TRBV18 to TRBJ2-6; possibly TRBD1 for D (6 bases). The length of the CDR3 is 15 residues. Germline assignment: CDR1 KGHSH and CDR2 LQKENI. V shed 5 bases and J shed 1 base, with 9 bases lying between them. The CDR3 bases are TGTGCCAGCTCAGCAGGGGTATCTGGGGCCAACGTCCTGACTTTC. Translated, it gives CASSAGVSGANVLTF. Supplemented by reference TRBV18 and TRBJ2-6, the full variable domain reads NAGVMQNPRHLVRRRGQEARLRCSPMKGHSHVYWYRQLPEEGLKFMVYLQKENIIDESGMPKERFSAEFPKEGPSILRIQQVVRGDSAAYFCASSAGVSGANVLTFGAGSRLTVL.

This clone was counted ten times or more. CDR3 in amino acids: CASSIRGAHEQYF. The CDR3 DNA reads TGTGCCAGTAGTATTCGGGGGGCCCACGAGCAGTACTTC. The genes are TRBV19 and TRBJ2-7; tentatively, D is TRBD2 (7 bases). This CDR3 spans 13 amino acids. Germline assignment: CDR1 LNHDA and CDR2 SQIVND (reference sequence). V was trimmed by 3 bases and J by 5 bases, leaving 11 bases between them.